This T cell receptor (beta chain) was sequenced during a study of T cells in Graves' hyperthyroidism and ophthalmopathy (dated by TCRdb to the late 2010s). About the investigation overall: Peripheral blood samples were taken at initial diagnosis, before any treatment was given. To identify TCR V-J signatures that set the groups apart, the researchers used a discovery cohort of 100 patients, made up of around 42 with Graves' ophthalmopathy and about 59 with stable Graves' hyperthyroidism. An independent validation cohort of under 20 hyperthyroidism patients and 15 or so patients who later progressed to ophthalmopathy tested prospective prediction of ophthalmopathy. The approximately 100 discovery patients were divided at random into training and test sets in a 7:3 ratio. In addition, the study compared T-cell repertoires in thyroid tissue and in blood from roughly 6 Graves' hyperthyroidism patients. After sampling, hyperthyroidism patients received methimazole starting at 30 mg daily, and ophthalmopathy patients received high-dose intravenous methylprednisolone. TCR Vbeta CDR3 sequencing of 135 peripheral blood samples (43 ophthalmopathy, around 80 hyperthyroidism and roughly 17 progressor patients) is reported in the paper. Overall results and qualifications from the work: A 13 V-J signature model separated ophthalmopathy from stable hyperthyroidism, with approximately 87% sensitivity and about 81% specificity in cross-validation and 80%/75% in testing. Most expanded thyroid clonotypes (frequency above 0.001) were also found in blood, which suggests that blood repertoires may mirror thyroid immune responses. During validation, the model predicted progression to ophthalmopathy a median of around 7 months ahead of onset, with around 71% sensitivity and 72% to 85% specificity. No statistical method was used to set the sample size in advance, and investigators knew the group allocation.

V lost 2 bases and J lost 0 bases, and the count of bases not matched to a germline gene is 9. The CDR3, from cysteine to phenylalanine, totals 17 residues. Just CDR3 DNA is preserved here, 51 bases in frame from base 1. Sequences KGHDR (CDR1) and SFDVKD (CDR2) are obtained from the germline V gene. Amplification of TCR beta CDR3 regions was carried out from RNA transcripts. For the first round of RT-PCR on the TCR CDR3, the HTBI primer set was used together with the Qiagen OneStep RT-PCR kit. Libraries were constructed in a second round of multiplex PCR, after which size selection and purification were performed. Paired-end sequencing of the libraries was performed with 100 bp reads on an Illumina HiSeq2000. Per the original workflow: SOAPnuke was used to process the raw data, throwing out any read that contained adapters or uncalled bases, had a mean Phred below 15, or lacked an exact constant-primer or identifier match. COPE v1.2.5 was used to merge high-quality paired reads, and clonotypes were defined as unique nucleotide sequences. MiTCR v1.1 was used to align clonotypes to the IMGT TRBV, TRBD and TRBJ reference segments. The analysis was restricted to V-J combinations with a frequency above 0.0001, which together covered 98% to 99.2% of the repertoires. A TCS score was defined as the ratio between F50 (clonal expansion) and ExV (chaos), using BLOSUM62-based TCRdist between CDR3 peptides within each V-J. Welch's t-statistics and random forest reduced fewer than 600 V-J features to roughly 13, which were used in a naive Bayes classifier (R e1071). TCRdb trimmed the raw reads at Q25, called clones with MiXCR and kept productive beta chains. Merged by CDR3 protein, the rows form single entries marked with the most common genes and DNA. The V and J calls were determined by TCRdb, not by the authors. In this sample the table shows under 300,000 distinct CDR3 sequences, 13% of which occur a single time. 6.5% to 10% of the sample lies in the top ten.

This clonotype was seen at least ten times. Its antigen is still unknown. Base qualities are not recorded, but no much larger clone differs from it by a single base. The hyperthyroidism patients were between 18 and 65 years old and newly diagnosed, with a disease duration of less than 2 months. Exclusion was applied to patients with uncontrolled infections, other autoimmune diseases, pregnancy or lactation. Diagnoses relied on clinical symptoms, serum thyroxine and TRAb, thyroid ultrasound and orbital computed tomography. Blood from progressor patients was collected at the time of first diagnosis with hyperthyroidism, before any ophthalmopathy symptoms had appeared. PBMCs were isolated from about 9.2 ml of fresh peripheral blood by Ficoll-Paque density gradient centrifugation. Progressor patients were defined as those initially diagnosed with Graves' hyperthyroidism in whom ophthalmopathy developed during follow-up. Total RNA was extracted with Trizol reagent, and quality was checked on an Agilent 2100 Bioanalyzer.

The chain uses TRBV24-1 and TRBJ2-7; the central 7 bases match TRBD2. The specimen was blood. This sequence was found in a woman aged 30 to 39 with Graves' hyperthyroidism that later progressed to Graves' ophthalmopathy. The CDR3 amino acid sequence is: CATSDSPGRASSYEQYF. Read as DNA, the sequence is TGTGCCACCAGTGATTCCCCGGGGAGGGCGAGCTCCTACGAGCAGTACTTC.